The present entry profiles one TCR beta chain with its context. Its specificity is not known. CD45RO-negative, CCR7-selected cells formed the naive CD8 fraction, which excluded terminally differentiated effector memory CD45RA+ cells. The CDR3 totals 15 residues. Germline CDR1 SGDLS, CDR2 YYNGEE. V was clipped by 3 bases and J by 6 bases; unmatched bases: 8. These data belong to a study of shared clonotypes between healthy human individuals. Study-level background: CD4 naive and memory got three plates each, CD8 naive two, CD8 memory one.

The authors ran the assay at deep level. Sorted-subset replicate PCRs used about 200 ng DNA, roughly 28,000 T cell genomes. Data came from immunoSEQ multiplex PCR; TCRdb stores just in-frame clones and leaves some out. This sample has 450,000 to 700,000 clones, with roughly 95% found just once. Findings of the study overall: Few donors limited the genetic and exposure-history diversity represented.

The material sequenced was naive CD8+ T cells sorted from blood. The rearrangement uses TRBV9 and TRBJ2-2; 7 nucleotides align to TRBD2. The receptor was derived from a woman in her 30s in good health. CDR3 amino acids: CASSDGLVGAGELFF. The DNA of the CDR3 is TGTGCCAGCAGCGACGGACTAGTAGGTGCCGGGGAGCTGTTTTTT. Variable domain in full (rest from reference TRBV9 and TRBJ2-2): DSGVTQTPKHLITATGQRVTLRCSPRSGDLSVYWYQQSLDQGLQFLIQYYNGEERAKGNILERFSAQQFPDLHSELNLSSLELGDSALYFCASSDGLVGAGELFFGEGSRLTVL.